This T cell receptor beta chain was recorded in a study of cytomegalovirus exposure and HLA in healthy donors (TCRdb year 2017). Background on the whole study: An earlier analysis of some 600 of the donors reported over 250 Gb of sequence data and 100 million to 120 million unique TCR beta sequences obtained from roughly 180 million T cells. About 330 gigabases of sequencing data and 70 million to 100 million unique TCR sequences made up an early release that covered several hundred HLA-typed donors. Among the roughly 390 genotyped donors, around 81% belonged to the genetic ancestry cluster associated with self-reported Caucasian donors. The study aimed to test whether cataloging public T cell receptors could reveal signatures of past pathogen exposure. Using immunosequencing, the study profiled T cell repertoires from 500 to 800 subjects and related those repertoires to cytomegalovirus serostatus. In addition to the first cohort of 666 subjects, a separate validation cohort of about 120 different subjects was used. The study combined high-throughput TCR immunosequencing, statistical association of individual TCRs with disease status, and machine learning to predict cytomegalovirus infection status. A later analysis re-analyzed previously published TCR beta repertoires from 550 to 700 donors and added high-resolution HLA genotyping to study TCR occurrence patterns. The later analysis used no new phenotypic data to find candidate immune exposures, relying instead on TCR beta sequences and their occurrence across donors. An earlier analysis of nearly 600 of the donors applied high-throughput TCR beta sequencing to assess whether each TCR beta V gene segment acted as functional or pseudogenic. Alongside the repertoire data, information on donor age, sex, ethnicity and CMV serostatus was compiled. Genome-wide SNP genotypes for about 55% of the roughly 670 donors were used in a later genetic analysis, which treated that subset as a discovery cohort. All discovery cohort repertoires had been generated using a single sequencing platform. Class I and class II HLA loci were covered by the typing at four-digit resolution. The number of typed donors differed by locus: 629-630 for A, B, C, DRB1 and DQB1; 522 for DQA1; about 600 for DPA1; and some 430 for DPB1. Roughly 5 DR-DQ haplotypes were handled as single units for association and clustering, since linkage in the cohort was strong. Across 398 genotyped donors of the cohort, an average of about 240,000 unique TCR beta nucleotide sequences per donor were sequenced, and 15% to 20% of those sequences were non-productive.

The cohort was made up of hundreds of healthy bone marrow donors. At the time of sampling, all cohort members were nominally healthy, though unrecorded immune exposures were likely present. The donor was CMV seronegative and belonged to the group of more than 300 seronegative cohort members. Each donor provided a peripheral blood sample, and peripheral blood mononuclear cells were used for TCR beta sequencing. The Qiagen DNeasy Blood Extraction Kit was used to extract genomic DNA from the blood cell samples. In regard to this clone: Its antigen remains undetermined. No base quality information exists; no much larger clone differs at one position.

Library construction relied on the immunoSEQ multiplex PCR assay. A mixture of 60 forward primers for TCR Vbeta segments and 13 reverse primers for TCR Jbeta segments was used in the multiplex PCR. Amplification of the CDR3 region of rearranged TCR beta genes was performed with a multiplex PCR assay on genomic DNA. On the Illumina HiSeq System, the amplified TCR beta libraries were sequenced as 87-base-pair reads. The authors' pipeline ran thus. In a later analysis, tens of millions of unique TCR beta chains were counted across the roughly 670 repertoires, and approximately 11 million of these chains were shared by at least two donors. Raw reads were error-corrected and collapsed into unique sequences with a nearest-neighbor algorithm that merged closely related sequences to remove PCR and sequencing errors. CDR3 sequences were aligned to IMGT reference sequences to assign V, D and J gene segments. Each retained sequence needed at least a six-nucleotide match to both a V gene segment and a J gene segment. A rearrangement was called productive if the CDR3 had no stop codons and remained in frame with V and J, and every other rearrangement was called non-productive. Following IMGT convention, CDR3 was defined as the stretch from the second conserved V-encoded cysteine up to the conserved J-encoded phenylalanine. The earlier analysis of about 530 of the donors excluded any sequence lacking an unambiguous match to a single V gene segment. An earlier analysis of approximately 590 of the donors classified V segments as functional when productive rearrangements were above 56.7% and as segregating when the standard deviation between donors was above 5%. A statistical classification framework was built to diagnose cytomegalovirus status from the catalog of TCR beta chain sequences. In a later analysis, TCR nucleotide sequences were compared against IMGT/GENE-DB human TR gene sequences so that V and J genes could be assigned. A later analysis assigned CDR3 sequences and most-parsimonious VDJ recombination scenarios with the TCRdist pipeline. In a later analysis, each TCR beta chain was defined by its CDR3 amino acid sequence together with its V-gene family, and reads lacking a unique V-gene family were excluded. In a later analysis, nearly 600 highly shared, low-generation-probability nucleotide sequences were removed to address suspected cross-contamination and a sequencing artifact. A later analysis calculated a clonal expansion index for each public chain from normalized within-repertoire ranks of inferred template counts. Generation probabilities in a later analysis came from a VDJ recombination model fitted to out-of-frame rearrangements, and those results were checked against IGoR. A later analysis scored TCR-TCR, TCR-HLA and TCR-CMV co-occurrence with hypergeometric tests, applying a repertoire-size bias correction to TCR pairs. A later analysis estimated false discovery rates by permuting HLA or CMV assignments 20 times. In a later analysis, co-occurring TCRs were grouped with DBSCAN, and TCRdist sequence similarity was added when clustering was performed within HLA-allele-positive subsets. For co-occurrence clustering, repertoires with fewer than 30,000 or more than 120,000 public chains were excluded, along with four or five repertoires with anomalous nucleotide sharing. TCRdb took this table from immuneACCESS and kept in-frame rearrangements with V and J called. Such tables lack part of the clones; where checked against another copy, unresolved V genes explain under half of the gap, and the rest is unexplained. V and J calls and clone size are copied from that table; D and trimming were computed from the DNA. The sample table holds over 85,000 clones, of which around 78% were seen once. Of the sample, around 0.63% is held by the ten largest clones.

The full study reports these points: According to a later genetic analysis, donors in an Asian-associated ancestry cluster had fewer N-insertions in productive TCRs than the roughly 700-donor mean. The classifier was reported to diagnose cytomegalovirus status with high specificity and sensitivity in both the original cohort and the validation cohort. Most TCR sequences were observed very rarely across donors, whereas some public TCRs were present in many individuals. The only immune exposure information available for the cohort was CMV serostatus. A group of highly shared sequence variants was considered likely to be a technical artifact of the sequencing pipeline. A later analysis associated 16,951 TCR beta sequences with specific HLA alleles at a false discovery rate of 0.05. Presence/absence analyses assumed roughly uniform sequencing depth across donors, an assumption that may not hold. A further reported finding was that TCR beta sequences accurately predicted the HLA-A and HLA-B alleles for most subjects in the first cohort. In this cohort, only TCR beta chains were sequenced, and detectable features were limited by the absence of alpha or paired-chain data. Correlated functional status among segregating V segments might reflect linkage disequilibrium, but an unknown experimental factor could not be ruled out. The study listed 150 to 200 TCR beta chains as associated with cytomegalovirus. The authors suggested that the approach could potentially be extended to other disease states and immunological phenotypes. According to a later analysis, parvovirus B19, influenza, CMV and Epstein-Barr virus appeared linked to several top co-occurrence clusters. Because HLA typing was unavailable for some donors at each locus, only the typed subset was used in association tests. Because counts were too low, seventeen rarely observed V segments, including chromosome 9 orphons, were excluded from the earlier analysis of 587 of the donors. According to a later analysis, TCR association rates differed among HLA loci, with DRB1 alleles showing the most associated TCRs and HLA-C alleles showing the fewest. In an earlier analysis of some 640 of the donors, most TCR beta V segments were observed in productive rearrangements about 87% or about 30% of the time, broadly matching IMGT annotations. A later analysis found that HLA-associated TCR beta chains were more clonally expanded and had lower generation probabilities than equally common non-associated chains. Strong co-occurrence of HLA alleles, especially DR and DQ, made assigning TCR associations to individual alleles difficult. V-gene and J-gene trimming of TCR beta chains was associated with a missense DCLRE1C variant in a later genetic analysis, and the association was replicated in an independent cohort. Some IMGT-functional V segments, including TRBV6-2 and TRBV6-3, could not be distinguished by the 87-base-pair reads and were therefore excluded. Three of the identified cytomegalovirus-associated TCR beta chains were confirmed in vitro to be specific for cytomegalovirus antigens. According to a later analysis, most CMV-associated TCR beta chains appeared to be HLA-restricted, and the HLA associations seemed to be driven largely by CMV exposure.

There are 14 amino acids in the CDR3, from cysteine to phenylalanine inclusive. Of the read, only the CDR3 DNA is kept; its 42 bases are in frame from base 1. CDR1 and CDR2 are read off the germline V gene as SGHRS and YFSETQ. At the junction V is shortened by 4 bases and J by 7 bases, with 17 bases in between. The receptor was derived from a man between 25 and 39 years old in good health and CMV-seronegative. In this chain, TRBV5-1 is recombined with TRBJ1-2; TRBD1 is perhaps the D gene, given 5 matching bases. Sequencing was carried out using PBMCs. The nucleotide sequence reads as follows: TGCGCCAGCAGCCACGGGACTCAAGGTGGTGGCTACACCTTC. It is translated as CASSHGTQGGGYTF.